Shown below are 10 T cell receptor beta chains from a single sample sequenced in a study of CD8 T cells in Susac syndrome (dated by TCRdb to between 2018 and 2021). The library was prepared using the immunoSEQ multiplex PCR assay. RNA was extracted with the RNeasy kit and roughly 0.5 to 1 ug was reverse transcribed using random hexamers. TCRdb trimmed public reads at Q25 via fastp, called clones via MiXCR and kept in-frame beta chains. Each CDR3 protein appears once, grouped with its most common genes and DNA. This sample gives 170,000 or so distinct CDR3 sequences in total; about 94% of them show up just once. The top ten hold approximately 0.094% of the sample. The sample comprised CD4+ T cells from PBMCs. These receptors all stem from a human donor with multiple sclerosis.

The rearrangement uses TRBV30 and TRBJ2-7; TRBD2 might be the D (6 bases). CDR1 and CDR2 from the germline V gene are GTSNPN and SVGIG (reference sequence). The V end lost 8 bases, the J end lost 0 bases, and 17 bases lay between the germline ends. There are 14 residues in the CDR3. The CDR3 DNA reads as TGTGCCGCCGACCGGAGGGGAGGCTCCTACGAGCAGTACTTC. This translates into CAADRRGGSYEQYF.

This chain uses TRBV19 with TRBJ1-5, with D maybe TRBD1 (5 bases). Germline V gene data show CDR1 as LNHDA and CDR2 as SQIVND (reference sequence). CDR3 size: 15 residues. V lost 6 bases, J lost 0 bases, and 12 bases lay in between. The CDR3: CASSRQGGSNQPQHF. The CDR3 region has the DNA TGTGCCAGTAGCCGGCAGGGTGGTAGCAATCAGCCCCAGCATTTT. The complete variable domain, with remaining parts taken from reference TRBV19 and TRBJ1-5, reads DGGITQSPKYLFRKEGQNVTLSCEQNLNHDAMYWYRQDPGQGLRLIYYSQIVNDFQKGDIAEGYSVSREKKESFPLTVTSAQKNPTAFYLCASSRQGGSNQPQHFGDGTRLSIL.

The rearrangement uses TRBV28 and TRBJ2-1; no firm D call. Germline V gene sequence: CDR1 MDHEN, CDR2 SYDVKM. The CDR3 consists of 15 residues. Trimming removed 5 bases at V and 3 bases at J, with 14 bases between. The chain's CDR3 is CASSDDASFYNEQFF. In nucleotides, the CDR3 is TGTGCCAGCAGTGATGACGCATCCTTCTACAATGAGCAGTTCTTC.

The V gene is TRBV14, the J gene TRBJ2-7, with TRBD1 identical over 10 bases. The junction had 7 bases not matched to a gene; V was cut back by 4 bases and J by 4 bases. The germline V gene encodes CDR1 SGHDN and CDR2 FVKESK. The CDR3 runs to 15 residues. For the CDR3, the DNA is TGTGCCAGCAGCCCAGGGGACAGGGGTACATACGAGCAGTACTTC. Translated: CASSPGDRGTYEQYF.

The chain combines TRBV4-2 with TRBJ2-3; 8 nucleotides agree with TRBD2. The CDR3 totals 20 residues. V trimming: 0 bases; J trimming: 1 base; junction bases outside the gene matches: 15. Germline CDR1 LGHNA, CDR2 YNFKEQ. The CDR3 loop is CASSQDRGTSAGFGTDTQYF. For the CDR3, the DNA is TGTGCCAGCAGCCAAGATCGGGGGACTAGTGCCGGTTTCGGCACAGATACGCAGTATTTT.

The sample holds a few counts of this clonotype. This chain uses TRBV6-5 with TRBJ2-5, with TRBD1 matching over 12 bases. The CDR3 totals 16 residues. V lost 0 bases to trimming and J lost 5 bases; unmatched junction nucleotides: 4. Germline assignment: CDR1 MNHEY and CDR2 SVGAGI. The CDR3 DNA follows: TGTGCCAGCAGTTACTCGAAGGGACAGGGGGCCGAGACCCAGTACTTC. Translating it yields CASSYSKGQGAETQYF.

The chain couples TRBV5-1 to TRBJ2-5; 8 bases align to TRBD2. The CDR3 totals 16 residues. Germline CDR1 is SGHRS and CDR2 is YFSETQ. After removal of 0 bases from V and 4 bases from J, the junction contained 8 bases not matched to a gene. In DNA form, the CDR3 reads TGCGCCAGCAGCTTGGGTACGGGGGGGCCTGGAGAGACCCAGTACTTC. As protein: CASSLGTGGPGETQYF.

This chain's CDR3 is CSASRVEQFF. The CDR3 nucleotides are TGCAGTGCTAGCAGGGTTGAGCAGTTCTTC. This sequence joins TRBV20-1 and TRBJ2-1, with D possibly TRBD1 on 5 matching bases. The CDR3 has 10 residues. The germline gives CDR1 DFQATT, CDR2 SNEGSKA (reference sequence). V was shortened by 3 bases and J by 9 bases, with 6 bases between the two germline ends.

This chain uses TRBV20-1 with TRBJ2-6, with a tentative D call TRBD1 (5 bases). V was clipped by 5 bases and J by 4 bases, with 15 bases between them. CDR1 is DFQATT, CDR2 SNEGSKA, per germline (reference sequence). The length of the CDR3 is 15 residues. The CDR3 nucleotides read TGCAGTGCTTCACCCCCAGGGTACGGGGCCAACGTCCTGACTTTC. This translates into CSASPPGYGANVLTF.

This sequence joins TRBV5-6 and TRBJ2-3; D uncertain. Trimming stripped 1 base from V and 0 bases from J, with 12 bases between. Germline CDR1 reads SGHDT; CDR2 reads YYEEEE. The CDR3 length is 16 residues. In DNA, the CDR3 is TGTGCCAGCAGCTTGCGGCAGTCAACTAGCACAGATACGCAGTATTTT. Translation: CASSLRQSTSTDTQYF.